These 13 T cell receptor beta chains originate from one sample sequenced in a study of long-term antiretroviral therapy in people with HIV (dated 2022 in TCRdb). The immunoSEQ hsTCRB v3.0 assay was used at survey level resolution to sequence the TRB variable region. What TCRdb holds here is the immuneACCESS table cut down to in-frame rearrangements. Part of the clones is not present; checked against another copy, under half of the missing clones reflect an unresolved V gene, and the others are unexplained. For this sample the table gives some 17,000 clones, of which under 85% were detected only once. Of the sample, roughly 15% is held by the ten largest clones. The source material was unsorted PBMCs, sampled 2.1 to 2.2 years before starting antiretroviral therapy. All receptors derive from a man aged 30-40 years with HIV.

The V gene is TRBV6-6, the J gene TRBJ2-2, with a possible D match to TRBD1 (6 bases). The V end was cut by 7 bases, the J end by 6 bases, with 6 bases between. There are 11 residues in the CDR3. Germline values: CDR1 MNHNY, CDR2 SVGAGI (reference sequence). The DNA for the CDR3 is TGTGCCAGCAAGGGGGCCGGGGAGCTGTTTTTT. Its protein is CASKGAGELFF.

This clone showed up just a few times. The chain links TRBV9 to TRBJ2-7; tentatively, D is TRBD1 (5 bases). Trimming shortened V by 4 bases and J by 7 bases, and 15 bases separated the two germline ends. The CDR3 runs to 13 residues. Germline V gene lookup returns CDR1 SGDLS and CDR2 YYNGEE. Here the CDR3 DNA reads TGTGCCAGCAGCACCGCGACAGCTCGGGAGCAGTACTTC. Amino acids: CASSTATAREQYF.

This chain joins TRBV2 and TRBJ2-5; D ambiguous. CDR1 and CDR2 (germline): SNHLY, FYNNEI. V gave up 3 bases and J gave up 5 bases, with 1 base separating them. CDR3 length equals 10 residues. CDR3 loop: CASSEETQYF. Here the CDR3 DNA reads TGTGCCAGCAGTGAGGAGACCCAGTACTTC.

The V call is TRBV6-1, the J call TRBJ2-7; 13 bases match TRBD2. The germline V gene has CDR1 MNHNS and CDR2 SASEGT. The CDR3 extends over 14 amino acids. The V segment lost 8 bases and the J segment 10 bases; nucleotides outside the gene matches: 11. CDR3 nucleotide sequence: TGTGCCAGCGCAGGTGGACTAGCGGGAGAAAGACAGTACTTC. Protein product: CASAGGLAGERQYF.

The chain couples TRBV11-2 to TRBJ1-1; the D is unclear. V was clipped by 3 bases and J by 4 bases, with 12 bases between them. Looked up from germline, CDR1 is SGHAT and CDR2 is FQNNGV. This CDR3 comprises 14 residues. CDR3 bases: TGTGCCAGCAGCTTGAGCACTTTGGTCACTGAAGCTTTCTTT. It yields the protein CASSLSTLVTEAFF. The complete variable domain, with remaining parts taken from reference TRBV11-2 and TRBJ1-1, reads EAGVAQSPRYKIIEKRQSVAFWCNPISGHATLYWYQQILGQGPKLLIQFQNNGVVDDSQLPKDRFSAERLKGVDSTLKIQPAKLEDSAVYLCASSLSTLVTEAFFGQGTRLTVV.

The rearrangement links TRBV12-5 to TRBJ2-3, with TRBD1 matching 7 bases. From germline, CDR1 is LGHNT and CDR2 FRNRAP. The CDR3 runs to 14 residues. The trim removed 5 bases at V and 6 bases at J, leaving 8 bases unmatched. The CDR3 loop is CASGTGQYTDTQYF. The DNA of the CDR3 is TGTGCTAGTGGTACGGGACAGTATACGGATACGCAGTATTTT.

This chain links TRBV27 with TRBJ2-7; the match to TRBD1 covers 7 bases. V gave up 9 bases and J gave up 7 bases; unmatched junction bases: 15. The CDR3 has 14 residues. Per germline, CDR1 MNHEY and CDR2 SMNVEV (reference sequence). The CDR3 is CASYPHKDRREQYF. The CDR3 DNA sequence: TGTGCCAGTTATCCTCACAAGGACAGGCGGGAGCAGTACTTC.

V gene TRBV7-8 combines with J gene TRBJ1-1; 7 bases are a match to TRBD1. The CDR3 is made up of 15 amino acids. Looked up from germline, CDR1 is SGHVS and CDR2 is FQNEAQ. V dropped 0 bases and J dropped 0; count of bases not matched to a gene: 1. The CDR3 region is CASSLAGTVNTEAFF. The CDR3 DNA reads as TGTGCCAGCAGCTTAGCCGGGACAGTGAACACTGAAGCTTTCTTT.

The CDR3 sequence: CATSRDWGRPGTGELFF. In DNA form, the CDR3 reads TGTGCCACCAGCAGAGATTGGGGCCGGCCGGGCACCGGGGAGCTGTTTTTT. The chain carries TRBV15 and TRBJ2-2; the D gene is possibly TRBD1 (5 bases). CDR1 is LNHNV, CDR2 YYDKDF, per germline (reference sequence). This CDR3 has 17 amino acids. Trimming removed 0 bases at V and 4 bases at J, with 15 bases between.

This clone is a singleton in its sample. CDR3 sequence reads: CASSDSTSGGQFF. CDR3 in DNA: TGTGCCAGCAGTGACTCGACTAGCGGGGGGCAGTTCTTC. The J gene is TRBJ2-1, the V gene TRBV6-4, with 12 bases aligning to TRBD2. In germline, CDR1 is MRHNA, CDR2 SNTAGT. CDR3 size: 13 residues. The trim removed 0 bases at V and 12 bases at J, leaving 0 bases unmatched.

The chain combines TRBV9 with TRBJ1-1; D call uncertain. CDR3 length: 13 residues. Per germline, CDR1 SGDLS and CDR2 YYNGEE. The V and J ends lost 6 bases and 1 base respectively, with 10 bases between them. For the CDR3, the DNA is TGTGCCAGCACGTCGGTGGGGAACACTGAAGCTTTCTTT. The encoded protein is CASTSVGNTEAFF. Based on the CDR3 plus reference TRBV9 and TRBJ1-1, the full variable domain is DSGVTQTPKHLITATGQRVTLRCSPRSGDLSVYWYQQSLDQGLQFLIQYYNGEERAKGNILERFSAQQFPDLHSELNLSSLELGDSALYFCASTSVGNTEAFFGQGTRLTVV.

The chain combines TRBV27 with TRBJ2-7; D possibly corresponds to TRBD1 (6 bases). Trimming took off 9 bases at V and 3 bases at J, with 18 bases between the two ends. Germline V CDR1 and CDR2: MNHEY, SMNVEV (reference sequence). The CDR3 totals 14 residues. In DNA form, the CDR3 reads TGTGCCAGTAAAACAACCGGGACACTCTACGAGCAGTACTTC. Translating gives CASKTTGTLYEQYF.

This clone was recorded once. The rearrangement links TRBV11-2 to TRBJ1-1; D remains ambiguous. This CDR3 is 13 amino acids long. Deletions cut 1 base from V and 8 bases from J, with 11 bases between. Germline CDR1 SGHAT, CDR2 FQNNGV. The CDR3 loop reads CASSLGAGVEAFF. CDR3 sequence (DNA): TGTGCCAGCAGCTTAGGGGCCGGAGTAGAAGCTTTCTTT.